The 18 T cell receptor beta chains below all came from one sample that was sequenced in a study of shared clonotypes between healthy human individuals. Repertoires were generated with immunoSEQ multiplex PCR, while TCRdb's copy carries only in-frame clones and drops some. This sample has 900,000 to 1,200,000 clones; around 82% occur once, and the top ten carry roughly 0.57%. The sample comprised memory CD4+ T cells from PBMCs. The subset: CD45RA-negative fraction. The receptors derive from a man between 18 and 29 years old in good health. Some clones in this sample may be carry-over from other donors' samples.

The V gene is TRBV15, the J gene TRBJ2-6; either TRBD1 or TRBD2 may supply D (5 bases each). Trimming stripped 3 bases from V and 0 bases from J, with 6 bases between. The germline V gene has CDR1 LNHNV and CDR2 YYDKDF (reference sequence). CDR3 length: 15 residues. The CDR3 loop is CATSRGPSGANVLTF. CDR3 DNA sequence: TGTGCCACCAGCAGGGGACCCTCTGGGGCCAACGTCCTGACTTTC.

For this clone: Since a much larger clone is just one base distant, this may be a read error. The same CDR3 is also encoded by other DNA sequences in this sample. J is TRBJ2-7 and V is TRBV27; D unresolved. Germline assignment: CDR1 MNHEY and CDR2 SMNVEV (reference sequence). This CDR3 comprises 11 residues. The V gene lost 5 bases and the J gene lost 2 bases, with 4 bases spanning the gap. In DNA form, the CDR3 reads TGTGCCAGCAGTCCCACCTACGAGCAGTACTTC. It specifies CASSPTYEQYF.

As for this clone: This likely stems from a read error, as it lies one base from a far larger clone. The genes are TRBV29-1 and TRBJ2-5; a weak D match, TRBD1 (5 bases). Germline V gene data show CDR1 as SQVTM and CDR2 as ANQGSEA. This CDR3 region has 12 residues. The CDR3: CSVLTAQGTQYF. In nucleotides, the CDR3 is TGCAGCGTTCTGACAGCTCAAGGGACCCAGTACTTC.

This clone is a singleton in its sample. Just one base apart from a much larger clone, this may be a read error. The V gene is TRBV29-1, the J gene TRBJ1-1, with unresolved D. V was clipped by 7 bases and J by 4 bases, with 13 bases between them. The CDR3 covers 12 residues. From germline, CDR1 is SQVTM and CDR2 ANQGSEA. The DNA of the CDR3 is TGCAGCGCTGGTTTCGGCCGCACTGAAGCTTTCTTT. Its translation is CSAGFGRTEAFF. The full variable domain, its missing parts supplied by reference TRBV29-1 and TRBJ1-1, is SAVISQKPSRDICQRGTSLTIQCQVDSQVTMMFWYRQQPGQSLTLIATANQGSEATYESGFVIDKFPISRPNLTFSTLTVSNMSPEDSSIYLCSAGFGRTEAFFGQGTRLTVV.

The rearrangement links TRBV5-1 to TRBJ2-1; D perhaps matches TRBD1 (6 bases). This CDR3 is 12 amino acids long. Germline V CDR1 and CDR2: SGHRS, YFSETQ. The germline V and J ends were trimmed by 4 bases and 7 bases, with 9 bases remaining between them. CDR3 amino acids: CASSGDRNEQFF. CDR3 bases: TGCGCCAGCAGCGGAGACAGGAATGAGCAGTTCTTC.

The chain joins TRBV4-2 to TRBJ1-2; D perhaps matches TRBD1 (6 bases). With 1 base removed from V and 8 bases from J, the gap between germline ends came to 17 bases. Per germline, CDR1 LGHNA and CDR2 YNFKEQ. The CDR3 spans 15 residues. The CDR3 DNA follows: TGTGCCAGCAGCCAAGCGGGGGAGGGGGGCCGGGGCTACACCTTC. It yields the protein CASSQAGEGGRGYTF.

Details on this clone: Distinct nucleotide sequences in the sample also encode this CDR3. The rearrangement uses TRBV5-1 and TRBJ1-1; 7 bases agree with TRBD1. The CDR3 is made up of 15 amino acids. Germline CDR1 SGHRS, CDR2 YFSETQ. V lost 0 bases to trimming and J lost 1 base; unmatched junction nucleotides: 3. CDR3 nucleotides: TGCGCCAGCAGCTTGGAAGGGACAGCGAACACTGAAGCTTTCTTT. Amino acids: CASSLEGTANTEAFF. The full variable domain, rest sourced from reference TRBV5-1 and TRBJ1-1, is KAGVTQTPRYLIKTRGQQVTLSCSPISGHRSVSWYQQTPGQGLQFLFEYFSETQRNKGNFPGRFSGRQFSNSRSEMNVSTLELGDSALYLCASSLEGTANTEAFFGQGTRLTVV.

The table lists this clone with many counts. The rearrangement links TRBV2 to TRBJ2-7; the match to TRBD1 covers 8 bases. The CDR3 runs 14 residues. With V trimmed by 3 bases and J by 4 bases, 5 bases remained unmatched. Germline CDR1 reads SNHLY; CDR2 reads FYNNEI. The DNA for the CDR3 is TGTGCCAGCAGTGAGCAGGGGGCAGGGTACGAGCAGTACTTC. It specifies CASSEQGAGYEQYF.

The chain joins TRBV9 to TRBJ2-2, with 10 bases matching TRBD2. Germline lookup yields CDR1 SGDLS and CDR2 YYNGEE. This CDR3 is built from 16 residues. Losses at the gene ends were 4 bases for V and 6 bases for J; bases not matched to a gene: 9. The CDR3 spells CASSFLAGGTSGELFF. CDR3 DNA sequence: TGTGCCAGCAGCTTCTTAGCGGGAGGCACCTCCGGGGAGCTGTTTTTT.

For this clone: Just one base apart from a much larger clone, this may be a read error. CDR3 nucleotides: TGTGCCGGCTCACCAGCAGGACAGGGAAGCACTGAAGCTTTCTTT. Encoded protein: CAGSPAGQGSTEAFF. The chain recombines TRBV18 with TRBJ1-1; 8 bases match TRBD1. The CDR3 runs 15 residues. The germline CDR1 and CDR2 sequences are KGHSH and LQKENI.

As to this clone: It is likely a read error: a sequence one base away is far more abundant. The chain combines TRBV5-6 with TRBJ2-3; TRBD2 matches 10 bases. Germline values: CDR1 SGHDT, CDR2 YYEEEE. This CDR3 is built from 16 residues. As DNA, the CDR3 is TGTGCCAGCAGCACCTCAAGCGGGAGGGCCTTGGATACGCGGTATTTT. It codes for CASSTSSGRALDTRYF.

The CDR3 protein is CSVAIAGGRETQYF. CDR3 in DNA: TGCAGCGTTGCTATAGCGGGAGGGCGTGAGACCCAGTACTTC. The rearrangement uses TRBV29-1 and TRBJ2-5, with 11 bases fitting TRBD2. This CDR3 is built from 14 residues. The ends lost 4 bases at V and 5 bases at J; junction bases unmatched: 6. Germline lookup yields CDR1 SQVTM and CDR2 ANQGSEA.

The chain carries TRBV15 and TRBJ2-3, with D perhaps being TRBD1 or TRBD2 (5 bases each). CDR3 length: 13 residues. Trimming took 7 bases from V and 6 from J, leaving 14 bases between them. The germline gives CDR1 LNHNV, CDR2 YYDKDF (reference sequence). As DNA, the CDR3 is TGTGCCACCAAATCATTGTGGGGGGATACGCAGTATTTT. It encodes CATKSLWGDTQYF.

This clone was seen many times. The chain uses TRBV5-1 and TRBJ2-2, with a weak D call TRBD1 (6 bases). Germline V CDR1 and CDR2: SGHRS, YFSETQ. Trimming stripped 5 bases from V and 0 bases from J, with 23 bases between. The CDR3 covers 19 residues. CDR3 amino acids: CASRELGRRTAANTGELFF. In nucleotides, the CDR3 is TGCGCCAGCAGAGAGTTGGGACGGCGGACAGCCGCGAACACCGGGGAGCTGTTTTTT.

V usage is TRBV7-8 and J usage is TRBJ1-4; D may be TRBD1 (5 bases). V lost 4 bases and J 6 bases, leaving 27 bases between the germline ends. This CDR3 is built from 19 residues. Germline V gene data show CDR1 as SGHVS and CDR2 as FQNEAQ. In DNA form, the CDR3 reads TGTGCCAGCAGCTCCCCCCGGACACGAGGAGGGATAGGAGATGAAAAACTGTTTTTT. Its protein is CASSSPRTRGGIGDEKLFF.

This rearrangement joins TRBV7-2 to TRBJ1-2; 8 bases fit TRBD1. Unmatched junction bases numbered 15, after V lost 5 bases and J lost 4 bases. CDR1 is SGHTA and CDR2 is FQGNSA in the germline V gene. The CDR3 extends over 17 amino acids. The CDR3 coding sequence is TGTGCCAGCAGCCCCTCGACCGGACAGGGATTGAGCTATGGCTACACCTTC. Its protein product is CASSPSTGQGLSYGYTF.

This clone was detected only a few times. The rearrangement uses TRBV2 and TRBJ2-6; possible D gene TRBD1, 6 bases. Germline V gene sequence: CDR1 SNHLY, CDR2 FYNNEI. The CDR3 runs to 15 residues. Trimming took 7 bases from V and 0 from J, leaving 10 bases between them. In nucleotides, the CDR3 is TGTGCCAGCAACAGGGTTAGCTCTGGGGCCAACGTCCTGACTTTC. Protein sequence: CASNRVSSGANVLTF.

The chain employs TRBV18 and TRBJ2-7, with TRBD1 matching 8 bases. Trimming removed 6 bases from V and 5 bases from J; junction bases left unmatched: 9. The length of the CDR3 is 14 residues. The V gene's germline CDR1 is KGHSH and CDR2 LQKENI. CDR3 in DNA: TGTGCCAGCTCGACAAGGACAGGGACGGACGAGCAGTACTTC. Translation gives CASSTRTGTDEQYF.